Shown below are 29 T cell receptor beta chains from a single sample sequenced in a study of read filtering for tumor transcriptome and immune sequencing. From about 0.4 ug of RNA, a library with molecular barcoded alpha/delta and beta/gamma adaptors was made. TCRdb analysed the reads with MiXCR anew, one entry per CDR3 protein. The sample has 100,000 to 150,000 distinct CDR3 sequences, under 15% seen once. Sequencing was done on a sample of a population of CD138-negative cells sorted from bone marrow. The receptors were sampled from a donor at least 40 years old with multiple myeloma.

This clonotype was detected many times. The rearrangement uses TRBV12-3 or TRBV12-4 and TRBJ1-5, with D perhaps TRBD1 (5 bases). Trimming stripped 7 bases from V and 3 bases from J, with 13 bases between. The CDR3 loop spans 14 amino acids. The CDR3 nucleotides read TGTGCCAGCACCCTTTGGGGCACCAATCAGCCCCAGCATTTT. Protein sequence: CASTLWGTNQPQHF.

This clonotype was counted many times. The chain is built from TRBV7-9 and TRBJ1-4; D gene ambiguous. Per germline, CDR1 SEHNR and CDR2 FQNEAQ (reference sequence). V was shortened by 7 bases and J by 12 bases, with 12 bases between the two germline ends. CDR3 length: 11 amino acids. In DNA form, the CDR3 reads TGTGCCAGCACCGGATCTGGAGAACTGTTTTTT. Translated: CASTGSGELFF.

At least ten counts were recorded for this clonotype. The chain recombines TRBV20-1 with TRBJ1-5; 8 bases are a match to TRBD1. The CDR3 covers 16 residues. In germline, CDR1 is DFQATT, CDR2 SNEGSKA (reference sequence). The junction had 6 bases not matched to a gene; V was cut back by 2 bases and J by 0 bases. The CDR3 here is CSARTKTGDSNQPQHF. The CDR3 nucleotides read TGCAGTGCTAGAACAAAGACAGGGGATAGCAATCAGCCCCAGCATTTT.

Many counts were recorded for this clonotype. The chain recombines TRBV7-9 with TRBJ2-5, with D perhaps assigned TRBD1 or TRBD2 (5 bases each). CDR1 SEHNR and CDR2 FQNEAQ come from the germline V gene (reference sequence). V lost 2 bases and J lost 3, with 13 bases in between. The CDR3 has 15 amino acids. CDR3 DNA: TGTGCCAGCAGCTTAAGTGTGGGACCTGAAGAGACCCAGTACTTC. Its translation is CASSLSVGPEETQYF.

On this clonotype itself: Given a much more abundant clone one base away, this may be a read error. The chain joins TRBV11-1 to TRBJ2-7; 7 nucleotides align to TRBD1. The CDR3 spans 15 residues. CDR1 SGHAT and CDR2 FQDESV come from the germline V gene (reference sequence). The CDR3 region is CASSPGGQRSYGQYF. CDR3 DNA sequence: TGTGCCAGCAGCCCTGGGGGACAGCGCTCCTACGGGCAGTACTTC.

This clonotype came up many times. The chain has TRBV18 and TRBJ1-2, with D uncertain. Trimming left V 6 bases short and J 8 bases short, with 22 bases between. The CDR3 spans 15 residues. Looked up from germline, CDR1 is KGHSH and CDR2 is LQKENI. The CDR3 nucleotides read TGTGCCAGCTCCCCGATCACCGGGCCTCAGAAAGGCTACACCTTC. It codes for CASSPITGPQKGYTF.

This clonotype was counted many times. The chain joins TRBV19 to TRBJ2-1; the D is unclear. Germline CDR1 is LNHDA and CDR2 is SQIVND (reference sequence). This CDR3 contains 14 residues. Trimming shortened V by 3 bases and J by 4 bases, and 10 bases separated the two germline ends. The chain's CDR3 is CASSMGRAYNEQFF. The CDR3 coding sequence is TGTGCCAGTAGTATGGGTAGGGCTTACAATGAGCAGTTCTTC.

This clonotype was seen at least ten times. The chain joins TRBV6-2 or TRBV6-3 to TRBJ2-1; 7 nucleotides agree with TRBD2. Unmatched junction bases numbered 8, after V lost 6 bases and J lost 3 bases. The CDR3 runs to 15 residues. Looked up from germline, CDR1 is MNHEY and CDR2 is SVGEGT. CDR3 region: CASSPSGGGYNEQFF. The CDR3 DNA sequence: TGTGCCAGCAGCCCCTCAGGCGGGGGCTACAATGAGCAGTTCTTC.

On this clonotype: Given a much more abundant clone one base away, this may be a read error. The chain has TRBV6-6 and TRBJ2-6, with D perhaps matching TRBD1 or TRBD2 (6 bases each). Per germline, CDR1 MNHNY and CDR2 SVGAGI (reference sequence). There are 12 residues in the CDR3. The CDR3 is CASLWGANVLAF. The CDR3 DNA sequence: TGTGCCAGCTTATGGGGGGCCAACGTCCTGGCTTTC.

At least ten counts were recorded for this clonotype. The chain has TRBV9 and TRBJ2-7, with D uncertain. Per the germline V gene, CDR1 is SGDLS and CDR2 is YYNGEE. The germline V and J ends were trimmed by 3 bases and 5 bases, with 15 bases remaining between them. This CDR3 is built from 14 residues. As DNA, the CDR3 is TGTGCCAGCAGCGGCAGCGAATCGAGAGACGAGCAGTACTTC. Translation: CASSGSESRDEQYF.

Ten or more counts support this clonotype. This chain connects TRBV5-1 to TRBJ2-3, with 7 bases identical to TRBD1. The CDR3 covers 15 residues. From germline, CDR1 is SGHRS and CDR2 YFSETQ. The J segment lost 2 bases and the V segment lost 2 bases, leaving 5 bases of the junction unmatched. The CDR3 protein is CASSLTGAHTDTQYF. In nucleotides, the CDR3 is TGCGCCAGCAGCTTAACAGGGGCCCACACAGATACGCAGTATTTT.

This clonotype was recorded many times. This chain connects TRBV7-9 to TRBJ2-1, with 14 positions matching TRBD2. The trim removed 2 bases at V and 13 bases at J, leaving 13 bases unmatched. The V gene's germline CDR1 is SEHNR and CDR2 FQNEAQ (reference sequence). CDR3 length equals 17 residues. As DNA, the CDR3 is TGTGCCAGCAGCTTACGGGGACTAGCGGGAGTCCAAGGTTCCCAGTTCTTC. It is translated as CASSLRGLAGVQGSQFF.

This clonotype came up many times. This chain joins TRBV4-1 and TRBJ2-1, with 10 bases matching TRBD1. Per germline, CDR1 MGHRA and CDR2 YSYEKL. CDR3 length: 16 amino acids. The trim removed 7 bases at V and 3 bases at J, leaving 9 bases unmatched. The CDR3 is CASNTQTGGGYNEQFF. DNA for the CDR3: TGCGCCAGCAACACACAGACAGGGGGCGGCTACAATGAGCAGTTCTTC.

This clonotype was seen a few times. This chain links TRBV12-3 or TRBV12-4 with TRBJ2-2; D unclear. This CDR3 region has 15 residues. The V end was cut by 2 bases, the J end by 6 bases, with 13 bases between. The CDR3 bases are TGTGCCAGCAGTTTATCGGGTGGACGTTCCGGGGAGCTGTTTTTT. This encodes CASSLSGGRSGELFF.

This clonotype showed up just once. A single base separates this from a much larger clone, so it may be a read error. The V gene is TRBV24-1, the J gene TRBJ2-3, with a weak D call TRBD2 (5 bases). This CDR3 comprises 15 residues. V lost 7 bases, J lost 0 bases, and 13 bases lay in between. Per the germline V gene, CDR1 is KGHDR and CDR2 is SFDVKD. The CDR3 loop reads CATSARTGSTDTQYF. CDR3 DNA: TGTGCCACCAGCGCCCGAACGGGGAGCACAGATACGCAGTATTTT.

This clonotype was seen ten or more times. The CDR3 nucleotides are TGTGCCAGCAGCTTAAGGTCTTTGGGGATAGCGGGGGAGGGTGAGCAGTTCTTC. Encoded protein: CASSLRSLGIAGEGEQFF. The rearrangement links TRBV7-3 to TRBJ2-1; 9 bases fit TRBD2. The ends lost 1 base at V and 9 bases at J; junction bases unmatched: 16. In germline, CDR1 is SGHTA, CDR2 FQGTGA. This CDR3 is built from 18 residues. The variable domain in full, completed from reference TRBV7-3 and TRBJ2-1, reads GAGVSQTPSNKVTEKGKYVELRCDPISGHTALYWYRQSLGQGPEFLIYFQGTGAADDSGLPNDRFFAVRPEGSVSTLKIQRTERGDSAVYLCASSLRSLGIAGEGEQFFGPGTRLTVL.

This clonotype was seen many times. The chain has TRBV29-1 and TRBJ2-7; D is possibly TRBD2 (6 bases). Germline V gene data show CDR1 as SQVTM and CDR2 as ANQGSEA. V lost 8 bases to trimming and J lost 3 bases, with 14 bases between them. The CDR3 has 12 residues. The DNA for the CDR3 is TGCAGCTTTGGGGAGGCGAACTACGAGCAGTACTTC. Encoded protein: CSFGEANYEQYF.

This clonotype has more than one count but fewer than ten. Possible read error: a much larger clone is one base away. This chain connects TRBV14 to TRBJ2-1; no clear D gene. CDR1 is SGHDN, CDR2 FVKESK, per germline. Trimming took off 1 base at V and 7 bases at J, with 14 bases between the two ends. The CDR3 is 15 residues long. The CDR3 coding sequence is TGTGCCAGCAGCCAAGTCCGGGCCCCCACGAATGAGCAGTTCTTC. Translation gives CASSQVRAPTNEQFF.

In this sample, this clonotype turned up many times. V is TRBV20-1 and J is TRBJ2-5; either TRBD1 or TRBD2 may supply D (5 bases each). The CDR3 consists of 15 residues. V was clipped by 3 bases and J by 2 bases, with 16 bases between them. CDR1 is DFQATT, CDR2 SNEGSKA, per germline (reference sequence). The CDR3 region has the DNA TGCAGTGCTAGGGGCCCCTGGGGCGGGCAAGAGACCCAGTACTTC. Its translation is CSARGPWGGQETQYF.

This clonotype was picked up a small number of times. It is likely a read error, because the conserved phenylalanine at the end of the CDR3 is missing. The V call is TRBV7-8, the J call TRBJ1-1, with D possibly matching TRBD1 (5 bases). The CDR3 runs to 14 residues. The V end was cut by 1 base, the J end by 7 bases, with 13 bases between. Germline CDR1 SGHVS, CDR2 FQNEAQ. For the CDR3, the DNA is TGTGCCAGCAGCTTAGTAGTAGGGCAGGGTGAAGCTTTCTAT. Amino acid sequence: CASSLVVGQGEAFY.

The V call is TRBV5-1, the J call TRBJ2-7, with D perhaps matching TRBD1 (6 bases). Trimming cost V 4 bases and J 0 bases, with 11 bases left between them. Germline V gene data show CDR1 as SGHRS and CDR2 as YFSETQ. CDR3 length: 14 amino acids. CDR3 sequence reads: CASSHDRSSYEQYF. CDR3 sequence (DNA): TGCGCCAGCAGCCATGACAGGAGCTCCTACGAGCAGTACTTC.

This clonotype appeared many times. The CDR3 nucleotides read TGTGCCAGCAGCCCCCTCCGACTACGAGATACGCAGTATTTT. Protein sequence: CASSPLRLRDTQYF. The chain recombines TRBV7-9 with TRBJ2-3, with a weak D call TRBD2 (5 bases). This CDR3 region has 14 residues. V lost 5 bases to trimming and J lost 5 bases, with 14 bases between them. From germline, CDR1 is SEHNR and CDR2 FQNEAQ (reference sequence). The whole variable domain, filled in from reference TRBV7-9 and TRBJ2-3, reads DTGVSQNPRHKITKRGQNVTFRCDPISEHNRLYWYRQTLGQGPEFLTYFQNEAQLEKSRLLSDRFSAERPKGSFSTLEIQRTEQGDSAMYLCASSPLRLRDTQYFGPGTRLTVL.

This clonotype came up a few times. This rearrangement joins TRBV7-2 to TRBJ1-2; D unresolved. The CDR3 extends over 15 amino acids. Trimming left V 2 bases short and J 2 bases short, with 12 bases between. Germline V lookup: CDR1 SGHTA, CDR2 FQGNSA. The CDR3 DNA sequence: TGTGCCAGCAGCTTAACGAGTAGGCTGAACTATGGCTACACCTTC. It translates to CASSLTSRLNYGYTF.

Many counts were recorded for this clonotype. The V and J genes are TRBV5-1 and TRBJ2-1, with D unresolved. Trimming left V 2 bases short and J 5 bases short, with 8 bases between. This CDR3 has 13 residues. The germline V gene has CDR1 SGHRS and CDR2 YFSETQ. The CDR3 is CASSLYPDNEQFF. DNA for the CDR3: TGCGCCAGCAGCTTATACCCCGACAATGAGCAGTTCTTC.

The chain uses TRBV4-3 and TRBJ2-4; no definite D call. From germline, CDR1 is LGHNA and CDR2 YSLEER. With 0 bases removed from V and 10 bases from J, the gap between germline ends came to 13 bases. The CDR3 spans 14 residues. CDR3 region: CASSQEFESGIQYF. Written as DNA, the CDR3 is TGCGCCAGCAGCCAAGAGTTTGAATCCGGGATTCAGTACTTC.

This clonotype has a count of ten or more. The V call is TRBV4-3, the J call TRBJ2-7, with a possible D match to TRBD2 (5 bases). The CDR3 extends over 15 amino acids. Trimming took off 6 bases at V and 7 bases at J, with 22 bases between the two ends. Germline V gene data show CDR1 as LGHNA and CDR2 as YSLEER. CDR3 DNA sequence: TGCGCCAGCAGTCCTTCTTCTTTGGACTCGTTGGAGCAGTACTTC. It encodes CASSPSSLDSLEQYF.

On this clonotype itself: At one end, the junction sequence differs from germline, possibly due to a read error. As DNA, the CDR3 is TGCAGCGGCGGACAAGTAGGGACCCAGGACTTC. Its protein is CSGGQVGTQDF. The rearrangement uses TRBV29-1 and TRBJ2-5, with D perhaps being TRBD1 or TRBD2 (5 bases each). This CDR3 contains 11 residues. Germline CDR1 is SQVTM and CDR2 is ANQGSEA.

This clonotype has a count of ten or more. A junction end diverges from the germline sequence, so it may reflect a read error. The V call is TRBV11-2, the J call TRBJ2-7; D may be TRBD1 (5 bases). CDR3 length: 16 amino acids. Germline CDR1 and CDR2: SGHAT and FQNNGV. CDR3 loop: CASSLDLSSGTYEQYF. CDR3 bases: TGTGCCAGCAGTTTAGATCTGAGCTCAGGGACCTACGAGCAGTACTTC.

This clonotype was recorded at least ten times. This sequence joins TRBV4-1 and TRBJ2-1; TRBD2 matches at 9 bases. Germline CDR1 and CDR2: MGHRA and YSYEKL. V was clipped by 4 bases and J by 1 base; unmatched bases: 2. This CDR3 has 15 residues. The DNA of the CDR3 is TGCGCCAGCAGCCCTGGACTAGCGTCCTACAATGAGCAGTTCTTC. It encodes CASSPGLASYNEQFF.